These 20 T cell receptor beta chains came from one sample sequenced in a study of CD8 T cells in Susac syndrome (dated by TCRdb to about 2019). Libraries were built with the immunoSEQ multiplex PCR assay. RNA was extracted using the RNeasy kit, and about 0.45 to 1 microgram was reverse transcribed with random hexamers. The public reads were run again by TCRdb, first through fastp at Q25 and then through MiXCR, and only productive beta chains were kept. Rows with one shared CDR3 protein collapse into an entry with the most common genes and DNA. The sample includes 65,000 to 75,000 distinct CDR3 sequences, with 95% observed a single time. The top ten constitute about 0.26% of the sample. Sequenced sample: CD8+ T cells from PBMCs. The receptors derive from a human donor in good health.

V is TRBV27 and J is TRBJ2-7; maybe TRBD2 (5 bases). Trimming pared 7 bases from V and 0 bases from J, leaving 10 bases between. This CDR3 has 13 residues. Per germline, CDR1 MNHEY and CDR2 SMNVEV (reference sequence). The CDR3 bases are TGTGCCAGCAAGCCCGGGATCTCCTACGAGCAGTACTTC. Translating it yields CASKPGISYEQYF.

This chain's CDR3 is CASGPGHREAQHF. In DNA form, the CDR3 reads TGTGCCAGCGGGCCGGGGCATAGGGAGGCCCAGCATTTT. The gene calls are TRBV9 and TRBJ1-5, with D possibly matching TRBD1 (5 bases). Germline V lookup: CDR1 SGDLS, CDR2 YYNGEE. This CDR3 spans 13 amino acids. V lost 7 bases to trimming and J lost 11 bases, with 19 bases between them.

V is TRBV29-1 and J is TRBJ2-1, with D perhaps matching TRBD1 or TRBD2 (6 bases each). The germline V gene has CDR1 SQVTM and CDR2 ANQGSEA. V gave up 0 bases and J gave up 0 bases, with 15 bases separating them. The CDR3 runs to 17 residues. CDR3 region: CSVEDPGGAGSYNEQFF. The DNA for the CDR3 is TGCAGCGTTGAAGATCCCGGGGGCGCAGGCTCCTACAATGAGCAGTTCTTC.

This clonotype appeared a few times. The chain recombines TRBV13 with TRBJ1-1; D ambiguous. Germline CDR1 reads PRHDT; CDR2 reads FYEKMQ (reference sequence). V shed 8 bases and J shed 3 bases, with 13 bases lying between them. The CDR3 totals 13 residues. CDR3 coding DNA: TGTGCCAGCTCCCAGGCCGGCTACACTGAAGCTTTCTTT. It translates to CASSQAGYTEAFF.

CDR3 coding DNA: TGTGCCAGCAGCTTAACGACCCCCTCCAGCACAGATACGCAGTATTTT. Its translation is CASSLTTPSSTDTQYF. The chain uses TRBV7-3 and TRBJ2-3; unclear D gene. CDR1 is SGHTA and CDR2 is FQGTGA in the germline V gene. This CDR3 has 16 amino acids. V dropped 0 bases and J dropped 0 bases, with 10 bases sitting between them.

The rearrangement uses TRBV5-6 and TRBJ2-7; D is perhaps TRBD2 (5 bases). The germline CDR1 and CDR2 sequences are SGHDT and YYEEEE. V gave up 2 bases and J gave up 3 bases, with 9 bases separating them. This CDR3 region has 13 residues. For the CDR3, the DNA is TGTGCCAGCAGCTTCAACGGGAACTACGAGCAGTACTTC. Amino acid sequence: CASSFNGNYEQYF.

In the case of this clonotype: The germline gene is not matched at one end of the junction; a read error may be the cause. The CDR3 sequence is CASTLDKGRTGELFF. In DNA form, the CDR3 reads TGTGCCAGCACCTTAGATAAAGGGAGAACCGGGGAGCTGTTTTTT. The gene calls are TRBV7-9 and TRBJ2-2, with D possibly being TRBD2 (5 bases). Germline assignment: CDR1 SEHNR and CDR2 FQNEAQ (reference sequence). The CDR3 totals 15 residues.

This chain joins TRBV24-1 and TRBJ1-2; 9 positions agree with TRBD1. The CDR3 sequence is 14 residues long. Trimming took 3 bases from V and 7 from J; bases not matched to a gene: 5. Germline V gives CDR1 KGHDR, CDR2 SFDVKD. CDR3 in DNA: TGTGCCACCAGTGATGGGACAGGGCAGGGTGGCTACACCTTC. Its protein product is CATSDGTGQGGYTF.

The rearrangement uses TRBV3-1 and TRBJ2-7; D is perhaps TRBD1 or TRBD2 (5 bases each). From germline, CDR1 is LGHDT and CDR2 YNNKEL (reference sequence). The CDR3 is 14 amino acids. V was shortened by 5 bases and J by 3 bases, with 14 bases between the two germline ends. The CDR3 spells CASSIRDGSYEQYF. The CDR3 DNA is TGTGCCAGCAGCATCCGGGACGGAAGCTACGAGCAGTACTTC.

The chain employs TRBV11-2 and TRBJ2-5; 14 bases fit TRBD2. V shed 4 bases, J shed 1 base, and the junction held 5 bases outside the gene matches. Germline V CDR1 and CDR2: SGHAT, FQNNGV. The CDR3 spans 17 residues. CDR3 DNA: TGTGCCAGCAGCTCGGGACTAGCGGGGGCCCTCCAAGAGACCCAGTACTTC. Protein product: CASSSGLAGALQETQYF.

The chain couples TRBV7-2 to TRBJ1-5, with D possibly matching TRBD1 (5 bases). The V end lost 5 bases, the J end lost 0 bases, and 11 bases lay between the germline ends. Germline CDR1 and CDR2: SGHTA and FQGNSA. The CDR3 length is 15 residues. The CDR3, as DNA: TGTGCCAGCAGCCTGGGGCACCATAGCAATCAGCCCCAGCATTTT. Encoded protein: CASSLGHHSNQPQHF.

In regard to this clonotype: Mismatch with germline at one junction end may stem from a read error. The chain couples TRBV2 to TRBJ2-7; D not resolved. The CDR3 extends over 14 amino acids. CDR1 is SNHLY, CDR2 FYNNEI, per germline. This CDR3 reads CASSEGPLGYEQYF. CDR3 bases: TGTGCCAGCAGCGAAGGGCCGTTGGGCTACGAGCAGTACTTC. The variable domain in full, completed from reference TRBV2 and TRBJ2-7, reads EPEVTQTPSHQVTQMGQEVILRCVPISNHLYFYWYRQILGQKVEFLVSFYNNEISEKSEIFDDQFSVERPDGSNFTLKIRSTKLEDSAMYFCASSEGPLGYEQYFGPGTRLTVT.

The J gene is TRBJ2-4, the V gene TRBV3-1, with 7 bases aligning to TRBD1. CDR1 is LGHDT, CDR2 YNNKEL, per germline (reference sequence). This CDR3 has 19 amino acids. Trimming cost V 3 bases and J 3 bases; bases outside gene matches: 17. For the CDR3, the DNA is TGTGCCAGCAGCCAGGTTTTCATTCGGGACAGTTTTGGCAAAAACATTCAGTACTTC. As protein: CASSQVFIRDSFGKNIQYF.

The genes are TRBV6-6 and TRBJ2-7; 7 bases agree with TRBD2. V lost 5 bases, J lost 9 bases, and 1 base stayed unmatched. The length of the CDR3 is 10 residues. Germline loops: CDR1 MNHNY, CDR2 SVGAGI (reference sequence). The CDR3 is CASSGGGQYF. CDR3 bases: TGTGCCAGCAGTGGGGGGGGGCAGTACTTC.

The CDR3 is CASSTGQGDSTDTQYF. The CDR3 nucleotides read TGTGCCAGTAGTACTGGACAGGGGGACAGCACAGATACGCAGTATTTT. The rearrangement links TRBV19 to TRBJ2-3, with 10 bases lining up with TRBD1. V dropped 4 bases and J dropped 0; count of bases not matched to a gene: 4. CDR1 is LNHDA, CDR2 SQIVND, per germline (reference sequence). The CDR3 consists of 16 residues.

This rearrangement joins TRBV29-1 to TRBJ1-1; D may be TRBD1 (5 bases). The V gene's germline CDR1 is SQVTM and CDR2 ANQGSEA. The V and J ends lost 6 bases and 4 bases respectively, with 9 bases between them. This CDR3 spans 11 amino acids. The CDR3 nucleotides read TGCAGCGTCCCCCAGGGCACTGAAGCTTTCTTT. Translated: CSVPQGTEAFF.

This clonotype showed up just a few times. V is TRBV29-1 and J is TRBJ2-7; D gene unclear. This CDR3 contains 15 residues. The V gene's germline CDR1 is SQVTM and CDR2 ANQGSEA. V was cut by 3 bases and J by 6 bases, with 21 bases left in between. In DNA form, the CDR3 reads TGCAGCGTTGACTACCCTGGCACCTTACTCGGCGAGCAGTACTTC. As protein: CSVDYPGTLLGEQYF.

The rearrangement links TRBV9 to TRBJ1-1; TRBD1 aligns across 8 bases. Trimming took 3 bases from V and 5 from J; bases not matched to a gene: 6. Germline V lookup: CDR1 SGDLS, CDR2 YYNGEE. The CDR3 totals 14 residues. The CDR3 is CASSAHRGGTEAFF. CDR3 coding DNA: TGTGCCAGCAGCGCCCACAGGGGGGGGACTGAAGCTTTCTTT. Combining the CDR3 with reference TRBV9 and TRBJ1-1 gives the whole variable domain DSGVTQTPKHLITATGQRVTLRCSPRSGDLSVYWYQQSLDQGLQFLIQYYNGEERAKGNILERFSAQQFPDLHSELNLSSLELGDSALYFCASSAHRGGTEAFFGQGTRLTVV.

Here the CDR3 DNA reads TGTGCCAGCAGCTTGGCCGAGGGCCTGAACACTGAAGCTTTCTTT. Translating gives CASSLAEGLNTEAFF. V and J are TRBV5-4 and TRBJ1-1, with unresolved D. Trimming stripped 0 bases from V and 0 bases from J, with 9 bases between. The CDR3 spans 15 residues. The germline V gene encodes CDR1 SGHNT and CDR2 YYREEE (reference sequence).

This chain connects TRBV15 to TRBJ1-6; 9 bases align to TRBD1. The CDR3 length is 18 residues. V lost 4 bases, J lost 0 bases, and 7 bases stayed unmatched. Looked up from germline, CDR1 is LNHNV and CDR2 is YYDKDF (reference sequence). The CDR3 sequence: CATSIGTGKGSYNSPLHF. CDR3 in DNA: TGTGCCACCAGCATCGGGACAGGGAAGGGCTCCTATAATTCACCCCTCCACTTT.